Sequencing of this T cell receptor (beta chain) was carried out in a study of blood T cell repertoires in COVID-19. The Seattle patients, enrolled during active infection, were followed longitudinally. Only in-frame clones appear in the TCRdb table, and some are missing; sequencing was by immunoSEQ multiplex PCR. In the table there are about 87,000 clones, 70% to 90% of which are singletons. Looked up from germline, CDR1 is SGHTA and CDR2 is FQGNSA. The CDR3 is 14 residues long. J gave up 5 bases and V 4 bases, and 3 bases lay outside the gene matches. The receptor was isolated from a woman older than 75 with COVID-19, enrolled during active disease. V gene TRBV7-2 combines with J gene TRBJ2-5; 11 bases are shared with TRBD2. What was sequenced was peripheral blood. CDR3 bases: TGTGCCAGCAGCTGGTCTAGCGGGGGGGAGACCCAGTACTTC. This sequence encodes CASSWSSGGETQYF. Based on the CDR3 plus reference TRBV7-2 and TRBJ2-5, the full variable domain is GAGVSQSPSNKVTEKGKDVELRCDPISGHTALYWYRQSLGQGLEFLIYFQGNSAPDKSGLPSDRFSAERTGGSVSTLTIQRTQQEDSAVYLCASSWSSGGETQYFGPGTRLLVL.